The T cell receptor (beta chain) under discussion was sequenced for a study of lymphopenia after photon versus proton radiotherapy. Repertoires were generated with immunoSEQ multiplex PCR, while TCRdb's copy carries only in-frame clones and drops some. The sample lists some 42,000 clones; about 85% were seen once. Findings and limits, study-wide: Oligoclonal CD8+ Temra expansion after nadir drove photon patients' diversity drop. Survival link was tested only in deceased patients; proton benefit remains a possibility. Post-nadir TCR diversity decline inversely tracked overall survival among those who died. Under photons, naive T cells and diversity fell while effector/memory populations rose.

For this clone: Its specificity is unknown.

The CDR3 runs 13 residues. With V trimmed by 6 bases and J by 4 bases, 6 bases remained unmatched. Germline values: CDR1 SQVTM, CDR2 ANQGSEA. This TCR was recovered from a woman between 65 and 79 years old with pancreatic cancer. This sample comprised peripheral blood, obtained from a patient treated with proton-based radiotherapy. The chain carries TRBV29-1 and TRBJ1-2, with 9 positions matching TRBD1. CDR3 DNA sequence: TGCAGCGTGAGGGACAGGGTACTCTATGGCTACACCTTC. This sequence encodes CSVRDRVLYGYTF.